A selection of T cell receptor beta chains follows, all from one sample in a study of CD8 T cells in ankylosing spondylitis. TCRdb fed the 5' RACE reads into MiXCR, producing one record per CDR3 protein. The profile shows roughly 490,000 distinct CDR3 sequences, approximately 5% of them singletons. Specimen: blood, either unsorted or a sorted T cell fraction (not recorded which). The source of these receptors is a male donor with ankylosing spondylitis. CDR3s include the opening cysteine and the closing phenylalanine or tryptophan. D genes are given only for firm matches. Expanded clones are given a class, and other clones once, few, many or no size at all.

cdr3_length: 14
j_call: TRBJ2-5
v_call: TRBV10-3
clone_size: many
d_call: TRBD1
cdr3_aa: CAISPGGSRETQYF
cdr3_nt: TGTGCCATCAGTCCAGGGGGATCTAGGGAGACCCAGTACTTC

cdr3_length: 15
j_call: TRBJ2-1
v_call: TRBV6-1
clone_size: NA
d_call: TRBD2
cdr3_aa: CASTEAGGRYNEQFF
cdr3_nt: TGTGCCAGCACCGAGGCGGGGGGACGGTACAATGAGCAGTTCTTC

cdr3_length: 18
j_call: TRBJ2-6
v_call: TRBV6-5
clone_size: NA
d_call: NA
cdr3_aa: CASSYSMGPGEGANVLTF
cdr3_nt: TGTGCCAGCAGTTACTCGATGGGCCCAGGGGAGGGGGCCAACGTCCTGACTTTC

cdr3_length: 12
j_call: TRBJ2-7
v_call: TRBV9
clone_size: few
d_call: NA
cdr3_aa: CASSKYSYEQYF
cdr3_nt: TGTGCCAGCTCTAAGTACTCCTACGAGCAGTACTTC

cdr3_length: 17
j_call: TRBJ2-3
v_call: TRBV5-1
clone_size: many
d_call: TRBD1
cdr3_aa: CASSLTPTGAGTDTQYF
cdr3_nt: TGCGCCAGCAGCTTGACGCCTACAGGGGCCGGAACAGATACGCAGTATTTT

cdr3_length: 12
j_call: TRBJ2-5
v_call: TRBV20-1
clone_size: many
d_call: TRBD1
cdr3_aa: CSTLRQGKTQYF
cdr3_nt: TGCAGTACCTTGAGACAGGGAAAGACCCAGTACTTC

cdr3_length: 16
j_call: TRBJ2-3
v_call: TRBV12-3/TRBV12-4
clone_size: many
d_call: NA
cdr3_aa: CASSNRSGKIPDTQYF
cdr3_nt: TGTGCCAGCAGTAATCGGTCAGGGAAGATCCCAGATACGCAGTATTTT

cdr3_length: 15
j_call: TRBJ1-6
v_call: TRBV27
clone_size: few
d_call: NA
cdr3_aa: CASSIGPPQGSPLHF
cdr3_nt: TGTGCCAGCAGTATCGGACCCCCTCAGGGGTCACCCCTCCACTTT

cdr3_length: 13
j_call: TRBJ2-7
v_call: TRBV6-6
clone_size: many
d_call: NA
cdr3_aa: CASSLPPSYEQYF
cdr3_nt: TGTGCCAGCAGTTTGCCTCCTTCCTACGAGCAGTACTTC

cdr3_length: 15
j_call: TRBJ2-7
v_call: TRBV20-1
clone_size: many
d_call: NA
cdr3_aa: CSARDPRRASDEQYF
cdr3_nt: TGCAGTGCTAGAGATCCTCGCAGGGCAAGCGACGAGCAGTACTTC

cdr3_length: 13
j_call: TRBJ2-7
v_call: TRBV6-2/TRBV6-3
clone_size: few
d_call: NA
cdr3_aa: CASRTGGRYEQYF
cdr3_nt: TGTGCCAGCAGAACGGGGGGCCGCTACGAGCAGTACTTC

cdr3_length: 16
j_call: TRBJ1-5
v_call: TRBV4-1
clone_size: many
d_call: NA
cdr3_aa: CASSQGRVEGNQPQHF
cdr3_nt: TGCGCCAGCAGCCAAGGCAGGGTCGAGGGCAATCAGCCCCAGCATTTT

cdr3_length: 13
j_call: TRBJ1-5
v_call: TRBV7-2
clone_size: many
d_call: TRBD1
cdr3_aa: CASSFTGDQPQHF
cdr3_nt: TGTGCCAGCAGCTTCACAGGGGATCAGCCCCAGCATTTT

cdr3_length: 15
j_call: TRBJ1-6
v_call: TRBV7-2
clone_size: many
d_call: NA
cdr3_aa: CASSLARDLNSPLHF
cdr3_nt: TGTGCCAGCAGCTTAGCGCGGGACCTTAATTCACCCCTCCACTTT

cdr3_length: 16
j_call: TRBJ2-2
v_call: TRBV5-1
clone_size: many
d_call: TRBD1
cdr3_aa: CASSLAPTGIPGELFF
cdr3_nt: TGCGCCAGCAGCTTGGCCCCGACAGGGATTCCCGGGGAGCTGTTTTTT

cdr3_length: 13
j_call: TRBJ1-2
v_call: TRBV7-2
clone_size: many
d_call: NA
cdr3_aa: CASSLRAGDGYTF
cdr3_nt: TGTGCCAGCAGCCTACGAGCAGGGGATGGCTACACCTTC

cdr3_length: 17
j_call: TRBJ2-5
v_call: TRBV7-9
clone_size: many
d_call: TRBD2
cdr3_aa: CASSLGPGTSGQETQYF
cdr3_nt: TGTGCCAGCAGCTTAGGCCCCGGGACTAGCGGGCAAGAGACCCAGTACTTC

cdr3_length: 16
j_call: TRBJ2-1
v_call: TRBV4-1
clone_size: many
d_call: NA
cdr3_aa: CASSQDRDRIASEQFF
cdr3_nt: TGCGCCAGCAGCCAGGACCGGGACCGAATAGCGAGTGAGCAGTTCTTC

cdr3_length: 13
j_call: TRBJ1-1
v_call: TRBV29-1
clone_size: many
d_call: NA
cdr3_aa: CSVFRVWNTEAFF
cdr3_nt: TGCAGCGTTTTCCGGGTATGGAACACTGAAGCTTTCTTT

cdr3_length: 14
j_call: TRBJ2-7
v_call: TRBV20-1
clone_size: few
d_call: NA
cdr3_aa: CSARAPGPDYEQYF
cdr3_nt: TGCAGTGCTAGAGCCCCCGGACCAGACTACGAGCAGTACTTC

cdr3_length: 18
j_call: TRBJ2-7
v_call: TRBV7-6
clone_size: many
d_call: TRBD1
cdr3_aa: CASSLGAPRTGLSGEQYF
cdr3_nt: TGTGCCAGCAGCTTAGGGGCCCCTCGGACAGGGCTGTCGGGCGAGCAGTACTTC

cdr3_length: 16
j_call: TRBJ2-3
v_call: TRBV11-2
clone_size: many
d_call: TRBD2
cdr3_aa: CASSFVLAGGGDTQYF
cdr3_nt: TGTGCCAGCAGCTTTGTACTAGCGGGAGGCGGTGATACGCAGTATTTT

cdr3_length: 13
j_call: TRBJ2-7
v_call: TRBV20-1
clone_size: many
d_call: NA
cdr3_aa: CSAGGGDSYEQYF
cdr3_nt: TGCAGTGCGGGTGGGGGCGATTCCTACGAGCAGTACTTC

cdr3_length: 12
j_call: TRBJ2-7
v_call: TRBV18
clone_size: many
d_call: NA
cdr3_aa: CASSPRLGEQYF
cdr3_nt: TGTGCCAGCTCACCAAGGCTGGGGGAGCAGTACTTC